These 13 T cell receptor beta chains were all obtained from the same sample, sequenced in a study of CD8 T cells in ankylosing spondylitis (dated by TCRdb to 2017 to 2019). Receptor amplification or capture employed 5' RACE. TCRdb records Illumina HiSeq 2500 as the sequencer. Using fastp trimming at Q25 and MiXCR clonotype assembly, TCRdb reanalyzed the public sequencing data and kept in-frame beta chains. For every CDR3 protein sequence, its rows merge into one entry that carries the most common genes and DNA. A total of roughly 220,000 distinct CDR3 sequences appear in this sample, more than 9% of them only once. In total, the top ten clones hold 21% of the sample. The sample taken for sequencing was blood, either unsorted or a sorted T cell fraction (not recorded which). Receptors originate from a male donor with ankylosing spondylitis or in good health (not recorded which).

This clonotype was picked up one time. Since a much larger clone is just one base distant, this may be a read error. Here the CDR3 omits its conserved ending phenylalanine or tryptophan, so a read error is the likely source. The CDR3 sequence: CASTTNGQGYNEQFS. As DNA, the CDR3 is TGTGCCAGCACCACCAACGGCCAGGGGTACAATGAGCAGTTCTCC. This chain uses TRBV7-8 with TRBJ2-1; perhaps TRBD1 as D (6 bases). The CDR3 covers 15 residues. Germline CDR1 SGHVS, CDR2 FQNEAQ. Trimming removed 7 bases at V and 4 bases at J, with 17 bases between.

This clonotype was seen repeatedly, ten times or more. The V and J genes are TRBV24-1 and TRBJ1-5; the match to TRBD1 covers 9 bases. The V gene end was trimmed by 4 bases and the J gene end by 0 bases; junction bases not matched to a gene: 3. The germline V gene has CDR1 KGHDR and CDR2 SFDVKD. This CDR3 has 16 amino acids. The CDR3 here is CATSDRGQGSNQPQHF. CDR3 in DNA: TGTGCCACCAGTGACCGGGGACAGGGTAGCAATCAGCCCCAGCATTTT.

This clonotype was seen a few times. A read error may account for a junction end that differs from germline. This rearrangement joins TRBV3-1 to TRBJ2-1; 12 nucleotides match TRBD2. Germline V gene sequence: CDR1 LGHDT, CDR2 YNNKEL (reference sequence). The CDR3 totals 12 residues. CDR3 sequence: CASSQRTSGAIF. DNA of the CDR3: TGTGCCAGCAGCCAGCGGACTAGCGGGGCCATCTTC.

The V and J genes are TRBV27 and TRBJ1-6; 7 bases match TRBD1. From germline, CDR1 is MNHEY and CDR2 SMNVEV (reference sequence). V shed 0 bases, J shed 14 bases, and the junction held 4 bases outside the gene matches. The CDR3 has 13 amino acids. CDR3 sequence reads: CASSLSGGATLHF. In nucleotides, the CDR3 is TGTGCCAGCAGTTTATCAGGGGGCGCCACCCTCCACTTT.

This clonotype was counted ten times or more. The V call is TRBV7-9, the J call TRBJ1-6; 9 positions agree with TRBD1. The CDR3 covers 16 residues. J lost 7 bases, V lost 5 bases, and 9 bases had no gene match. The V gene's germline CDR1 is SEHNR and CDR2 FQNEAQ (reference sequence). This chain's CDR3 is CASSKTGGRGNSPLHF. The CDR3 bases are TGTGCCAGCAGCAAGACAGGGGGACGAGGCAATTCACCCCTCCACTTT.

This clonotype was observed a few times. The CDR3 loop is CASGLEGSSTDTQYF. The CDR3 region has the DNA TGTGCTAGTGGTTTGGAGGGGAGTTCCACGGATACGCAGTATTTT. V is TRBV12-5 and J is TRBJ2-3, with D tentatively TRBD1 or TRBD2 (5 bases each). Germline V gene sequence: CDR1 LGHNT, CDR2 FRNRAP. Trimming removed 1 base at V and 6 bases at J, with 14 bases between. CDR3 size: 15 residues.

This clonotype was recorded a few times. This rearrangement joins TRBV12-3 or TRBV12-4 to TRBJ1-5, with D perhaps TRBD1 (6 bases). This CDR3 spans 13 amino acids. V was clipped by 6 bases and J by 7 bases, with 13 bases between them. The CDR3 is CASRLQGWQPQHF. CDR3 DNA sequence: TGTGCCAGCAGACTACAGGGTTGGCAGCCCCAGCATTTT.

The chain combines TRBV7-9 with TRBJ1-1; D not resolved. In germline, CDR1 is SEHNR, CDR2 FQNEAQ (reference sequence). The CDR3 extends over 14 amino acids. Trimming cost V 3 bases and J 0 bases, with 8 bases left between them. This CDR3 is CASSLGSLNTEAFF. The CDR3 DNA reads as TGTGCCAGCAGCTTGGGTAGCTTGAACACTGAAGCTTTCTTT. Complete variable domain (other parts from reference TRBV7-9 and TRBJ1-1): DTGVSQNPRHKITKRGQNVTFRCDPISEHNRLYWYRQTLGQGPEFLTYFQNEAQLEKSRLLSDRFSAERPKGSFSTLEIQRTEQGDSAMYLCASSLGSLNTEAFFGQGTRLTVV.

This clonotype was seen at least ten times. The rearrangement links TRBV12-3 or TRBV12-4 to TRBJ1-5; possibly TRBD1 for D (6 bases). The CDR3 totals 13 residues. Trimming shortened V by 10 bases and J by 7 bases, and 17 bases separated the two germline ends. The CDR3 DNA follows: TGTGCCATAGGGGGAGATTCAGGGCAGCCCCAGCATTTT. This gives the protein CAIGGDSGQPQHF.

The gene calls are TRBV12-3 or TRBV12-4 and TRBJ1-5; 7 nucleotides line up with TRBD1. V dropped 9 bases and J dropped 5; count of bases not matched to a gene: 7. The CDR3 has 13 residues. Here the CDR3 DNA reads TGTGCCAGAGTCCAGGGGGGTCATCAGCCCCAGCATTTT. Translating it yields CARVQGGHQPQHF.

This clonotype was picked up many times. The rearrangement joins TRBV7-9 to TRBJ2-7; D gene ambiguous. V lost 3 bases and J 6 bases, leaving 6 bases between the germline ends. Germline CDR1 SEHNR, CDR2 FQNEAQ (reference sequence). This CDR3 spans 11 amino acids. The CDR3 DNA sequence: TGTGCCAGCAGCTTTCAGGTCGAGCAGTACTTC. Amino acid sequence: CASSFQVEQYF.

This clonotype has a count of ten or more. The V call is TRBV5-6, the J call TRBJ1-5; a weak D match, TRBD1 (5 bases). The CDR3 has 15 amino acids. CDR1 is SGHDT and CDR2 is YYEEEE in the germline V gene. Trimming stripped 3 bases from V and 1 base from J, with 11 bases between. The CDR3: CASSWGGGSNQPQHF. The CDR3 coding sequence is TGTGCCAGCAGCTGGGGGGGAGGAAGCAATCAGCCCCAGCATTTT.

This clonotype has at least ten counts. The chain recombines TRBV15 with TRBJ2-3; D is undetermined. Germline values: CDR1 LNHNV, CDR2 YYDKDF (reference sequence). V was trimmed by 0 bases and J by 1 base, leaving 14 bases between them. This CDR3 is 17 amino acids long. DNA of the CDR3: TGTGCCACCAGCAGAGATGAAGTGGCGAGTCGCACAGATACGCAGTATTTT. This gives the protein CATSRDEVASRTDTQYF.